This T cell receptor (beta chain) comes out of a study of beta chain features in type 1 diabetes (dated by TCRdb to 2016 to 2018). Broadly, across the study: No differences in mean age, gender distribution, total cell number or subset yield were found between patients and healthy donors. A total of under 140,000,000 sorted cells were examined across all samples, and the number of cells per subset was strongly correlated with RNA yield. The study compared the TCRB repertoires of sorted circulating CD4+ T cell subsets in recently diagnosed type 1 diabetes patients with those in matched healthy donors. Naive and central memory subsets were obtained from all 30 or so donors, but regulatory and stem cell-like memory subsets were isolated from only 8 patients and about 8 healthy donors.

A single peripheral blood draw of around 0.11 L on average was collected from each donor into heparinised tubes. Using a panel that included CD45RO, CCR7, CD25, CD127, CD95 and CD27, naive, central memory, regulatory and stem cell-like memory CD4+ T cells were sorted on a BD FACSAria II. Every sorted population had a purity above 95%. PBMCs were isolated right away by Lymphoprep density gradient centrifugation and were stained directly, without culture. So that batch effects would be minimized, each experiment stained and sorted samples in pairs, pairing one healthy donor with one patient. Worth noting for this clone: Its antigen remains undetermined. The junction and the germline gene differ at one end; a read error may be behind it.

The High Capacity cDNA Reverse Transcription Kit was used to reverse transcribe all of the isolated RNA, meaning that expressed TCRB transcripts were what got sequenced. Deep immunoSEQ sequencing was applied to naive, central memory and regulatory T cell samples, giving an average of roughly 3.5 million total reads per sample. After sorted cells were lysed in RLT buffer, RNA was extracted with DNase-treated RNeasy Micro or Mini kits, with the choice depending on cell number. To prevent cross-contamination, each cell subset was processed individually, whereas patient and healthy donor samples were processed jointly. Using the immunoSEQ multiplex PCR, TCRB sequences were amplified from cDNA into 87-bp fragments spanning the CDR3 region. Sequencing of the amplicons was performed on the Illumina HiSeq platform. As for the original processing: PCR bias was corrected computationally using synthetic template baselines, and reads within Hamming distance 2 were collapsed, with unmergeable singletons discarded. Reads were aligned against IMGT to assign V, D and J genes, CDR3 length and insertions or deletions at six rearrangement sites. Clonotype counts were normalized to sorted cell number within each subset before computing true diversity and Gini coefficients with the tcR R package. The overlap coefficient, calculated on TCRB nucleotide sequences, was used to quantify repertoire sharing. TCRdb stores this immuneACCESS table with in-frame sequences only. Part of the clones is absent; in the studies checked, under half of the shortfall reflects unresolved V genes, and no reason is known for the rest. Clone size and V and J calls were adopted from that table, with D and trimming inferred from the DNA. A total of tens of thousands of clones appear in this sample, approximately 61% of them only once. The top ten clonotypes cover roughly 1.7% of the sample.

Study-level results and caveats: At VDJ recombination sites, type 1 diabetes patients had fewer insertions and more deleted nucleotides, which implies abnormalities in thymic rearrangement. Sequencing cDNA rather than genomic DNA could over-represent highly expressing activated cells, although activation and CD3 levels did not differ between groups. Only small numbers of individuals were included in the HLA sub-analyses, which left unresolved whether HLA type had any influence on TCRB rearrangement. Shorter templates might have been favored by PCR, but patient and control samples were amplified and corrected together, so both groups would have been affected equally by any skew. Type 1 diabetes patients showed a moderate but significant shortening of TCRB CDR3 length in all four CD4+ subsets. The naive, central memory and regulatory TCRB repertoires appeared to resemble one another more closely among patients than among healthy donors.

The sequence was obtained from a man aged 25-45 years with type 1 diabetes. Some clones in this sample may be carry-over from other donors' samples. Sequenced: Tregs from blood. Interpreted using the paper, the cell subset or site label stands for: regulatory CD4+ T cells.

The encoded CDR3 is CASTGGGAPYEQYF. The DNA reads TGTGCGAGTACGGGCGGGGGGGCCCCCTACGAGCAGTACTTC. The sequence joins TRBV19 to TRBJ2-7, with 9 junctional bases fitting TRBD2. The germline V gene (reference sequence) provides CDR1 LNHDA and CDR2 SQIVND. From the cysteine through the phenylalanine, the CDR3 covers 14 amino acids. Here the CDR3 DNA is all that survives: 42 bases in frame from base 1.